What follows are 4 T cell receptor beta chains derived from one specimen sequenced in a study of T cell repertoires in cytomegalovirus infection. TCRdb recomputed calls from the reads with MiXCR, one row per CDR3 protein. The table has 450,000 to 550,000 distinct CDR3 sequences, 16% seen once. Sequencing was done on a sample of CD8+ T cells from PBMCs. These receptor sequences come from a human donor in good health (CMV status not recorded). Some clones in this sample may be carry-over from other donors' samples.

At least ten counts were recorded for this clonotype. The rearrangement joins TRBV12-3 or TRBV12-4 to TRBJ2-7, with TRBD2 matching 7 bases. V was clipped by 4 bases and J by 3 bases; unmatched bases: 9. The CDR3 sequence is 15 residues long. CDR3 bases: TGTGCCAGCAGTTATCTGGGCGGGAGCATCTACGAGCAGTACTTC. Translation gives CASSYLGGSIYEQYF.

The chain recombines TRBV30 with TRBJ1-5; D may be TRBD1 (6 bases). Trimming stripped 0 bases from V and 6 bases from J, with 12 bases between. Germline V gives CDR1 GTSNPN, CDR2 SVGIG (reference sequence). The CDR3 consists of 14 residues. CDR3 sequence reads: CAWSVGAPGQPQHF. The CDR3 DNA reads TGTGCCTGGAGTGTGGGGGCCCCCGGTCAGCCCCAGCATTTT.

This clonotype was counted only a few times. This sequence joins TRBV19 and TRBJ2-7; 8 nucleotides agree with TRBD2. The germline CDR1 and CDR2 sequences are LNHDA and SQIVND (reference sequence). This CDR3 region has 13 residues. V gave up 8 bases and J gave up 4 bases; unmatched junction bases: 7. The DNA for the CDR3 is TGTGCCAGTCGGGAGAGCGGGAGTTACGAGCAGTACTTC. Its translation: CASRESGSYEQYF.

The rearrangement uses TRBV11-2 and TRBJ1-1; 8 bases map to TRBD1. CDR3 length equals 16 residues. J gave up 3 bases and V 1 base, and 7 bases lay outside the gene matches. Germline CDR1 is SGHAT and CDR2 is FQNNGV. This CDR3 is CASSLGAGGVDTEAFF. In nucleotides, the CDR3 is TGTGCCAGCAGCTTAGGGGCAGGGGGCGTCGACACTGAAGCTTTCTTT. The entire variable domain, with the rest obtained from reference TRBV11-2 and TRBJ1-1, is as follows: EAGVAQSPRYKIIEKRQSVAFWCNPISGHATLYWYQQILGQGPKLLIQFQNNGVVDDSQLPKDRFSAERLKGVDSTLKIQPAKLEDSAVYLCASSLGAGGVDTEAFFGQGTRLTVV.